What follows are 28 T cell receptor beta chains derived from one specimen sequenced in a study of cytomegalovirus exposure and HLA in healthy donors. The protocol was immunoSEQ multiplex PCR, while the TCRdb copy is restricted to in-frame clones and leaves out a portion. In the table there are some 130,000 clones, approximately 80% of which are singletons. Material: PBMCs. These TCRs come from a man aged 25-40 years in good health and CMV-seropositive.

There are a few counts of this clone. The chain combines TRBV6-5 with TRBJ1-5; unclear D gene. V lost 6 bases, J lost 0 bases, and 12 bases lay in between. Per the germline V gene, CDR1 is MNHEY and CDR2 is SVGAGI. The CDR3 runs 15 residues. The CDR3 here is CASSPGLVSNQPQHF. The CDR3 coding sequence is TGTGCCAGCAGCCCCGGACTCGTTAGCAATCAGCCCCAGCATTTT.

This clone came up many times. The chain recombines TRBV10-3 with TRBJ1-2, with 7 bases fitting TRBD1. The CDR3 loop spans 13 amino acids. The V gene end was trimmed by 6 bases and the J gene end by 4 bases; junction bases not matched to a gene: 5. Germline CDR1 ENHRY, CDR2 SYGVKD. CDR3 sequence: CAISDRVGYGYTF. CDR3 DNA: TGTGCCATCAGCGACAGGGTTGGCTATGGCTACACCTTC.

The chain couples TRBV21-1 to TRBJ1-2; no check of the table's D call, TRBD1, against the DNA was made. TRBV21-1 is given as a pseudogene. The CDR3 contains 11 residues. The CDR3 DNA reads as TGTGCCGCGACCGCAAGGGACAGCTACACCTTC. Amino acids: CAATARDSYTF.

The chain links TRBV2 to TRBJ2-5, with D tentatively TRBD2 (7 bases). The V end was cut by 2 bases, the J end by 3 bases, with 16 bases between. This CDR3 is built from 16 residues. CDR1 and CDR2 (germline): SNHLY, FYNNEI. The CDR3 coding sequence is TGTGCCAGCAGTGAAAGAAAGGGGGGGGGCAAAGAGACCCAGTACTTC. Residues: CASSERKGGGKETQYF.

This sequence joins TRBV18 and TRBJ2-3; D remains unclear. Trimming removed 3 bases at V and 5 bases at J, with 12 bases between. This CDR3 has 14 residues. From germline, CDR1 is KGHSH and CDR2 LQKENI. DNA for the CDR3: TGTGCCAGCTCACCGGTCTCAAGAGTAGATACGCAGTATTTT. Protein sequence: CASSPVSRVDTQYF. The full variable domain, rest sourced from reference TRBV18 and TRBJ2-3, is NAGVMQNPRHLVRRRGQEARLRCSPMKGHSHVYWYRQLPEEGLKFMVYLQKENIIDESGMPKERFSAEFPKEGPSILRIQQVVRGDSAAYFCASSPVSRVDTQYFGPGTRLTVL.

The rearrangement joins TRBV18 to TRBJ1-5; possibly TRBD1 for D (6 bases). V lost 4 bases and J lost 1, with 8 bases in between. CDR3 length: 14 residues. CDR1 is KGHSH, CDR2 LQKENI, per germline. In nucleotides, the CDR3 is TGTGCCAGCTCACAAGGGACAAGCAATCAGCCCCAGCATTTT. Protein: CASSQGTSNQPQHF.

The chain recombines TRBV2 with TRBJ1-1, with D unclear. CDR1 and CDR2 (germline): SNHLY, FYNNEI. This CDR3 spans 13 amino acids. Deletions cut 6 bases from V and 1 base from J, with 9 bases between. CDR3 DNA: TGTGCCAGCAGAGACTCGACGAACACTGAAGCTTTCTTT. Protein product: CASRDSTNTEAFF.

The V call is TRBV30, the J call TRBJ1-1; D remains ambiguous. The CDR3 has 13 residues. V was cut by 0 bases and J by 4 bases, with 9 bases left in between. Germline lookup yields CDR1 GTSNPN and CDR2 SVGIG (reference sequence). DNA for the CDR3: TGTGCCTGGAGTGTATTATTATCCACTGAAGCTTTCTTT. It codes for CAWSVLLSTEAFF.

The J gene is TRBJ2-3, the V gene TRBV18, with TRBD2 identical over 12 bases. Trimming at V came to 3 bases and at J to 4 bases, leaving 11 bases not matched to a gene. The CDR3 has 18 residues. CDR1 is KGHSH, CDR2 LQKENI, per germline. CDR3 coding DNA: TGTGCCAGCTCACCCTTTCCACTAGCGGGAGGTAGCGCAGATACGCAGTATTTT. Its protein product is CASSPFPLAGGSADTQYF.

V usage is TRBV10-3 and J usage is TRBJ2-2; 7 bases are shared with TRBD1. The CDR3 length is 15 residues. The ends lost 6 bases at V and 3 bases at J; junction bases unmatched: 7. Looked up from germline, CDR1 is ENHRY and CDR2 is SYGVKD. CDR3 loop: CAIRTGTAYTGELFF. DNA for the CDR3: TGTGCCATCAGGACTGGGACAGCATACACCGGGGAGCTGTTTTTT.

This clone has a single count. The rearrangement joins TRBV10-3 to TRBJ2-1; D unresolved. The CDR3 length is 14 residues. V lost 11 bases and J lost 2, with 16 bases in between. Germline CDR1 reads ENHRY; CDR2 reads SYGVKD. CDR3 sequence reads: CASEAGSTYNEQFF. The CDR3 nucleotides read TGTGCCTCCGAGGCCGGGTCGACCTACAATGAGCAGTTCTTC.

The chain links TRBV5-1 to TRBJ2-3, with 9 bases that match TRBD2. Germline V gives CDR1 SGHRS, CDR2 YFSETQ. The ends lost 7 bases at V and 1 base at J; junction bases unmatched: 10. CDR3 length: 16 amino acids. CDR3 coding DNA: TGCGCCAGCGCCTTCGGAGCGGGGGGAGGCACAGATACGCAGTATTTT. It yields the protein CASAFGAGGGTDTQYF.

The J gene is TRBJ1-1, the V gene TRBV9; D gene ambiguous. The germline V gene encodes CDR1 SGDLS and CDR2 YYNGEE. Trimming took 0 bases from V and 1 from J, leaving 4 bases between them. This CDR3 is built from 13 residues. DNA for the CDR3: TGTGCCAGCAGCGTAGCCCGGAACACTGAAGCTTTCTTT. This codes for CASSVARNTEAFF.

The chain carries TRBV19 and TRBJ2-2, with TRBD2 identical over 9 bases. V shed 5 bases and J 4 bases; nucleotides not matched to a gene: 5. This CDR3 has 15 residues. Per germline, CDR1 LNHDA and CDR2 SQIVND (reference sequence). The CDR3 region is CASSQGTSTTGELFF. For the CDR3, the DNA is TGTGCCAGTAGTCAAGGGACTAGCACCACCGGGGAGCTGTTTTTT.

The chain carries TRBV9 and TRBJ2-3; 9 nucleotides line up with TRBD2. Per germline, CDR1 SGDLS and CDR2 YYNGEE. The CDR3 extends over 15 amino acids. The trim removed 4 bases at V and 1 base at J, leaving 4 bases unmatched. The CDR3 DNA reads as TGTGCCAGCAGCACCTTAGCGGGGGGCACAGATACGCAGTATTTT. Protein product: CASSTLAGGTDTQYF.

DNA of the CDR3: TGCGCCAGCAGCTTTGGGGCCGCGAGCTATGGCTACACCTTC. Its translation: CASSFGAASYGYTF. The chain recombines TRBV5-1 with TRBJ1-2; the D gene is possibly TRBD1 (5 bases). CDR1 and CDR2 (germline): SGHRS, YFSETQ. The CDR3 extends over 14 amino acids. Trimming stripped 2 bases from V and 4 bases from J, with 12 bases between.

This clone has just a few counts. The chain links TRBV5-1 to TRBJ1-2, with a tentative D call TRBD1 (6 bases). The V and J ends lost 4 bases and 4 bases respectively, with 11 bases between them. Germline-derived CDR1 and CDR2 are SGHRS and YFSETQ. This CDR3 region has 13 residues. CDR3 protein: CASSEGEGYGYTF. The CDR3 DNA sequence: TGCGCCAGCAGCGAGGGGGAGGGCTATGGCTACACCTTC.

This rearrangement joins TRBV28 to TRBJ1-1, with D hard to call. From germline, CDR1 is MDHEN and CDR2 SYDVKM. V shed 3 bases and J shed 0 bases, with 11 bases lying between them. The CDR3 is 15 amino acids. CDR3 sequence: CASSFTGSLNTEAFF. The CDR3 coding sequence is TGTGCCAGCAGTTTTACCGGTTCGTTGAACACTGAAGCTTTCTTT.

This chain uses TRBV11-2 with TRBJ1-3; a possible D gene is TRBD1 (6 bases). V was trimmed by 1 base and J by 7 bases, leaving 17 bases between them. CDR3 length: 16 amino acids. Germline values: CDR1 SGHAT, CDR2 FQNNGV. The CDR3 reads CASSLAWGPLGNTIYF. The CDR3 coding sequence is TGTGCCAGCAGCTTAGCTTGGGGGCCGCTCGGGAACACCATATATTTT.

This clone was detected only a few times. The chain employs TRBV18 and TRBJ1-5, with 7 bases lining up with TRBD1. The CDR3 is 15 residues long. The germline CDR1 and CDR2 sequences are KGHSH and LQKENI. V shed 5 bases, J shed 2 bases, and the junction held 6 bases outside the gene matches. CDR3 sequence: CASSATGLGNQPQHF. Here the CDR3 DNA reads TGTGCCAGCTCAGCGACAGGGTTAGGCAATCAGCCCCAGCATTTT.

The V and J genes are TRBV7-2 and TRBJ2-1, with 12 bases matching TRBD2. The CDR3 loop spans 15 amino acids. The V gene's germline CDR1 is SGHTA and CDR2 FQGNSA. V shed 5 bases and J 5 bases; nucleotides not matched to a gene: 4. CDR3 protein: CASSIRLAGDNEQFF. The CDR3 nucleotides are TGTGCCAGCAGCATCCGACTAGCGGGAGACAATGAGCAGTTCTTC. The full variable domain, in which reference TRBV7-2 and TRBJ2-1 provide the parts outside the CDR3, is GAGVSQSPSNKVTEKGKDVELRCDPISGHTALYWYRQSLGQGLEFLIYFQGNSAPDKSGLPSDRFSAERTGGSVSTLTIQRTQQEDSAVYLCASSIRLAGDNEQFFGPGTRLTVL.

This clone was seen a few times. In DNA, the CDR3 is TGTGCCAGCAGCTTTCCGCGGGGGAACACTGAAGCTTTCTTT. It is translated as CASSFPRGNTEAFF. V and J are TRBV7-2 and TRBJ1-1; D gene uncertain. V lost 3 bases to trimming and J lost 1 base, with 9 bases between them. Germline CDR1 and CDR2: SGHTA and FQGNSA. The CDR3 contains 14 residues.

The chain has TRBV7-9 and TRBJ1-2; the match to TRBD1 covers 9 bases. V shed 2 bases, J shed 7 bases, and the junction held 8 bases outside the gene matches. Germline assignment: CDR1 SEHNR and CDR2 FQNEAQ (reference sequence). The CDR3 totals 15 residues. CDR3 bases: TGTGCCAGCAGCTTACCCGGGACAGGGTTGGCTGGCTACACCTTC. It yields the protein CASSLPGTGLAGYTF.

The V call is TRBV10-3, the J call TRBJ1-1; perhaps TRBD1 as D (6 bases). The CDR3 is 14 residues long. Trimming took 6 bases from V and 5 from J, leaving 16 bases between them. The germline CDR1 and CDR2 sequences are ENHRY and SYGVKD. The CDR3, as DNA: TGTGCCATCAGGATGGACAGCTCTCTAACTGAAGCTTTCTTT. Its translation: CAIRMDSSLTEAFF.

The chain links TRBV6-6 to TRBJ1-3; D gene ambiguous. Germline values: CDR1 MNHNY, CDR2 SVGAGI (reference sequence). The V end was cut by 6 bases, the J end by 4 bases, with 7 bases between. The CDR3 is 12 residues long. The CDR3 DNA sequence: TGTGCCAGCAGCCAACAAGGAAACACCATATATTTT. This gives the protein CASSQQGNTIYF.

V is TRBV13 and J is TRBJ1-1, with 11 bases identical to TRBD1. Germline loops: CDR1 PRHDT, CDR2 FYEKMQ (reference sequence). J was trimmed by 5 bases and V by 5 bases; bases with no gene match: 10. The CDR3 sequence is 16 residues long. Here the CDR3 reads CASSPGGTGGRTEAFF. The CDR3 region has the DNA TGTGCCAGCAGCCCGGGAGGGACAGGGGGAAGGACTGAAGCTTTCTTT.

The chain joins TRBV7-3 to TRBJ1-1; no definite D call. Germline CDR1 is SGHTA and CDR2 is FQGTGA. Trimming removed 6 bases at V and 1 base at J, with 15 bases between. This CDR3 has 15 residues. CDR3 nucleotides: TGTGCCAGCAGTACGGGAGGAGGACCGAACACTGAAGCTTTCTTT. It is translated as CASSTGGGPNTEAFF.

The V gene is TRBV7-9, the J gene TRBJ2-1, with 11 nucleotides matching TRBD1. The CDR3 loop spans 16 amino acids. V lost 1 base and J lost 3; bases outside the gene matches: 2. Germline lookup yields CDR1 SEHNR and CDR2 FQNEAQ (reference sequence). CDR3 nucleotides: TGTGCCAGCAGCTTAGTAGGGACAGGGGGCTACAATGAGCAGTTCTTC. It codes for CASSLVGTGGYNEQFF.